These T cell receptor beta chains were read from a single sample in a study of blood T cell repertoires in COVID-19. Profiled with immunoSEQ multiplex PCR; TCRdb holds only in-frame clones, not every one. Among approximately 180,000 clones listed, 87% were seen once. Specimen: peripheral blood. All receptors derive from a woman between 50 and 59 years old with acute or convalescent COVID-19. Each CDR3 is given with its conserved first and last residue. D genes are given only for firm matches. A row's size may be missing; if present it is once, few, many or a size class.

J gene: TRBJ2-2
D gene: TRBD1
clone size: NA
V gene: TRBV7-8
CDR3 DNA: TGTGCCAGCAGCCCAGGGGGTTACACCGGGGAGCTGTTTTTT
CDR3 protein: CASSPGGYTGELFF

J gene: TRBJ2-7
D gene: NA
clone size: NA
V gene: TRBV10-3
CDR3 DNA: TGTGCCATCAGTGACCAATACGAGCAGTACTTC
CDR3 protein: CAISDQYEQYF

J gene: TRBJ2-2
D gene: NA
clone size: NA
V gene: TRBV11-1
CDR3 DNA: TGTGCCAGCAGCTTACCTAACACCGGGGAGCTGTTTTTT
CDR3 protein: CASSLPNTGELFF

J gene: TRBJ2-1
D gene: NA
clone size: NA
V gene: TRBV3-1/TRBV3-2
CDR3 DNA: TGTGCCAGCAGCCTAAACCCCAGTTACAATGAGCAGTTCTTC
CDR3 protein: CASSLNPSYNEQFF

J gene: TRBJ1-1
D gene: NA
clone size: NA
V gene: TRBV2
CDR3 DNA: TGTGCCAGCAGTGGGGGGCGTAGGATGAACACTGAAGCTTTCTTT
CDR3 protein: CASSGGRRMNTEAFF

J gene: TRBJ1-1
D gene: TRBD1
clone size: NA
V gene: TRBV7-2
CDR3 DNA: TGTGCCAGCAGCGTCCGACAGGGCGACACTGAAGCTTTCTTT
CDR3 protein: CASSVRQGDTEAFF

J gene: TRBJ2-3
D gene: NA
clone size: NA
V gene: TRBV7-8
CDR3 DNA: TGTGCCAGCAGCTTAGCGAACTACGACACAGATACGCAGTATTTT
CDR3 protein: CASSLANYDTDTQYF

J gene: TRBJ2-3
D gene: TRBD1
clone size: NA
V gene: TRBV11-3
CDR3 DNA: TGTGCCAGCAGCTTAGCCCCTTGGGACAGGGTAGGAACAGATACGCAGTATTTT
CDR3 protein: CASSLAPWDRVGTDTQYF

J gene: TRBJ2-2
D gene: TRBD2
clone size: NA
V gene: TRBV19
CDR3 DNA: TGTGCCAGTAGTCTACTAGCGGGAGCGTCCGGGGAGCTGTTTTTT
CDR3 protein: CASSLLAGASGELFF

J gene: TRBJ1-4
D gene: NA
clone size: NA
V gene: TRBV6-5
CDR3 DNA: TGTGCCAGCAGTTACAGGGGTGATGAAAAACTGTTTTTT
CDR3 protein: CASSYRGDEKLFF

J gene: TRBJ1-3
D gene: NA
clone size: NA
V gene: TRBV29-1
CDR3 DNA: TGCAGCGCAACCATGGGGAGTTCTTCTGGAAACACCATATATTTT
CDR3 protein: CSATMGSSSGNTIYF

J gene: TRBJ1-1
D gene: NA
clone size: NA
V gene: TRBV19
CDR3 DNA: TGTGCCAGTAGTTTACAGGGACCCGACACTGAAGCTTTCTTT
CDR3 protein: CASSLQGPDTEAFF

J gene: TRBJ2-3
D gene: TRBD2
clone size: NA
V gene: TRBV7-8
CDR3 DNA: TGTGCCAGCAGCAGCGGACTAGCGGGGAGAGATACGCAGTATTTT
CDR3 protein: CASSSGLAGRDTQYF

J gene: TRBJ2-1
D gene: TRBD2
clone size: few
V gene: TRBV15
CDR3 DNA: TGTGCCACCAGCGGTGGCGGGGGGGCACTCTCTCTCAATGAGCAGTTCTTC
CDR3 protein: CATSGGGGALSLNEQFF

J gene: TRBJ1-2
D gene: NA
clone size: NA
V gene: TRBV4-3
CDR3 DNA: TGCGCCAGCAGCCCGGAGGGATCCTATGGCTACACCTTC
CDR3 protein: CASSPEGSYGYTF

J gene: TRBJ2-7
D gene: NA
clone size: NA
V gene: TRBV9
CDR3 DNA: TGTGCCAGCAGCGTAGGCGGGGCGAGCTCCTACGAGCAGTACTTC
CDR3 protein: CASSVGGASSYEQYF

J gene: TRBJ2-2
D gene: TRBD1
clone size: NA
V gene: TRBV30
CDR3 DNA: TGTGCCTGGAGTGTAAGGGGACAGGGGGTCGCCGGGGAGCTGTTTTTT
CDR3 protein: CAWSVRGQGVAGELFF

J gene: TRBJ1-4
D gene: TRBD1
clone size: NA
V gene: TRBV4-2
CDR3 DNA: TGTGCCAGCAGCCAAGATGGGGGACAGGGAGGTGAAAAACTGTTTTTT
CDR3 protein: CASSQDGGQGGEKLFF

J gene: TRBJ2-3
D gene: TRBD2
clone size: NA
V gene: TRBV29-1
CDR3 DNA: TGCAGCGTCCGAGGCGGGGCGGGAGAGGGCACAGATACGCAGTATTTT
CDR3 protein: CSVRGGAGEGTDTQYF

J gene: TRBJ2-7
D gene: NA
clone size: NA
V gene: TRBV5-6
CDR3 DNA: TGTGCCAGCAGCTTGGTTACAAGCTCCTACGAGCAGTACTTC
CDR3 protein: CASSLVTSSYEQYF

J gene: TRBJ1-2
D gene: TRBD1
clone size: NA
V gene: TRBV7-2
CDR3 DNA: TGTGCCAGCAGCTTTCGCGACAGGGGGCCGGGAAATGGCTACACCTTC
CDR3 protein: CASSFRDRGPGNGYTF

J gene: TRBJ1-1
D gene: TRBD1
clone size: NA
V gene: TRBV30
CDR3 DNA: TGTGCCTGGGAGCGGGGACAGGGCCACACTGAAGCTTTCTTT
CDR3 protein: CAWERGQGHTEAFF

J gene: TRBJ1-1
D gene: NA
clone size: NA
V gene: TRBV4-1
CDR3 DNA: TGCGCCAGCAGCCAAGTAGGGGCAAGCATGAACACTGAAGCTTTCTTT
CDR3 protein: CASSQVGASMNTEAFF

J gene: TRBJ2-3
D gene: NA
clone size: NA
V gene: TRBV11-3
CDR3 DNA: TGTGCCAGCAGCCAGAGGCCTAGCATGGATACGCAGTATTTT
CDR3 protein: CASSQRPSMDTQYF

J gene: TRBJ1-2
D gene: NA
clone size: NA
V gene: TRBV4-3
CDR3 DNA: TGCGCCAGCAGCCAAGCCCACAGTAACTATGGCTACACCTTC
CDR3 protein: CASSQAHSNYGYTF

J gene: TRBJ2-5
D gene: NA
clone size: NA
V gene: TRBV5-1
CDR3 DNA: TGCGCCAGCAGCTCTCTAGACCAAGAGACCCAGTACTTC
CDR3 protein: CASSSLDQETQYF

J gene: TRBJ1-1
D gene: NA
clone size: NA
V gene: TRBV2
CDR3 DNA: TGTGCCAGCAGCGGACAGTATAACACTGAAGCTTTCTTT
CDR3 protein: CASSGQYNTEAFF

J gene: TRBJ1-1
D gene: NA
clone size: NA
V gene: TRBV19
CDR3 DNA: TGTGCCAGTAGTATAGTTAACAGAAGAACTGAAGCTTTCTTT
CDR3 protein: CASSIVNRRTEAFF

J gene: TRBJ2-5
D gene: NA
clone size: few
V gene: TRBV2
CDR3 DNA: TGTGCCAGCAGTGAAGTGATCGGAGGGACCCAGTACTTC
CDR3 protein: CASSEVIGGTQYF

J gene: TRBJ2-2
D gene: NA
clone size: once
V gene: TRBV7-3
CDR3 DNA: TGTGCCAGCAGCACCACGGGGGATTACACCGGGGAGCTGTTTTTT
CDR3 protein: CASSTTGDYTGELFF

J gene: TRBJ2-7
D gene: TRBD1
clone size: NA
V gene: TRBV7-2
CDR3 DNA: TGTGCCAGCAGCCTAGGGACAGGTCCCTACGAGCAGTACTTC
CDR3 protein: CASSLGTGPYEQYF

J gene: TRBJ1-1
D gene: NA
clone size: NA
V gene: TRBV6-5
CDR3 DNA: TGTGCCAGCAGTTTGGACAGCATGAACACTGAAGCTTTCTTT
CDR3 protein: CASSLDSMNTEAFF

J gene: TRBJ1-4
D gene: TRBD1
clone size: NA
V gene: TRBV18
CDR3 DNA: TGTGCCAGCTCACCTGGATTACAGGGGCTTAATGAAAAACTGTTTTTT
CDR3 protein: CASSPGLQGLNEKLFF

J gene: TRBJ1-1
D gene: NA
clone size: NA
V gene: TRBV6-5
CDR3 DNA: TGTGCCAGCAGTTACTTTGGGGCCAGCGAAGCTTTCTTT
CDR3 protein: CASSYFGASEAFF

J gene: TRBJ2-7
D gene: NA
clone size: NA
V gene: TRBV7-8
CDR3 DNA: TGTGCCAGCAGCTTACTAGGCAGGGCCACCTACGAGCAGTACTTC
CDR3 protein: CASSLLGRATYEQYF

J gene: TRBJ1-1
D gene: NA
clone size: NA
V gene: TRBV6-2/TRBV6-3
CDR3 DNA: TGTGCCAGCAGTTACTCGAGGGTCAGTGAAGCTTTCTTT
CDR3 protein: CASSYSRVSEAFF

J gene: TRBJ2-4
D gene: TRBD2
clone size: once
V gene: TRBV19
CDR3 DNA: TGTGCCAGTAGTCCGGGGGATAGCGGGGTGCTAGCCAAAAACATTCAGTACTTC
CDR3 protein: CASSPGDSGVLAKNIQYF

J gene: TRBJ1-1
D gene: TRBD1
clone size: NA
V gene: TRBV24-1
CDR3 DNA: TGTGCCACCAGTGAAAACAGGGGGCTACCTGAAGCTTTCTTT
CDR3 protein: CATSENRGLPEAFF

J gene: TRBJ2-1
D gene: TRBD2
clone size: NA
V gene: TRBV4-3
CDR3 DNA: TGCGCCAGCAGCCAAGATGGCGGGAGGGGTTCCTACAATGAGCAGTTCTTC
CDR3 protein: CASSQDGGRGSYNEQFF

J gene: TRBJ1-1
D gene: TRBD1
clone size: NA
V gene: TRBV12-3/TRBV12-4
CDR3 DNA: TGTGCCAGCATTTTGACAGGGCTCGGTGAAGCTTTCTTT
CDR3 protein: CASILTGLGEAFF

J gene: TRBJ2-7
D gene: TRBD1
clone size: NA
V gene: TRBV6-2/TRBV6-3
CDR3 DNA: TGTGCCAGCAGTTGGGGACAGGGTGCCTACGAGCAGTACTTC
CDR3 protein: CASSWGQGAYEQYF